These 8 T cell receptor beta chains were all obtained from the same sample, sequenced in a study of T cell responses to AZD1222 COVID-19 vaccine. Sequencing used immunoSEQ multiplex PCR; TCRdb keeps in-frame clones, though not all of them. This table holds around 95,000 clones, 88% found once. The sequences come from peripheral blood, collected on day 0 of AZD1222 vaccination. The source is an adult in good health.

The genes are TRBV28 and TRBJ1-4, with D perhaps TRBD1 (5 bases). V was clipped by 8 bases and J by 15 bases, with 22 bases between them. CDR3 length: 13 residues. Germline V gene sequence: CDR1 MDHEN, CDR2 SYDVKM. The CDR3 coding sequence is TGTGCCAGCGTGGGCCTCAATCGGGGGGAGGTGTTTTTT. Translating gives CASVGLNRGEVFF.

This clone was seen only a few times. V and J are TRBV7-3 and TRBJ2-1, with D possibly being TRBD1 (6 bases). Germline V gene data show CDR1 as SGHTA and CDR2 as FQGTGA. This CDR3 contains 14 residues. V lost 4 bases and J 9 bases, leaving 16 bases between the germline ends. CDR3 DNA sequence: TGTGCCAGCAGCTCTCAGACAGGATCCGGTGAGCAGTTCTTC. This sequence encodes CASSSQTGSGEQFF.

This clone was seen just once. The CDR3 bases are TGTGCCAGCAGTGAAGGCGGGGGGGGAATCGCTGAAGCTTTCTTT. It specifies CASSEGGGGIAEAFF. The rearrangement uses TRBV6-1 and TRBJ1-1; D is possibly TRBD1 (5 bases). This CDR3 contains 15 residues. Germline CDR1 MNHNS, CDR2 SASEGT. V was shortened by 1 base and J by 6 bases, with 15 bases between the two germline ends.

The chain is built from TRBV4-3 and TRBJ2-2, with no clear D. CDR1 is LGHNA, CDR2 YSLEER, per germline. V shed 2 bases and J shed 7 bases, with 5 bases lying between them. This CDR3 region has 12 residues. The CDR3 DNA follows: TGCGCCAGCAGCCAAAAGGGCGGGGAGCTGTTTTTT. Protein sequence: CASSQKGGELFF.

The V and J genes are TRBV4-1 and TRBJ2-7, with TRBD2 matching over 11 bases. CDR3 length equals 17 residues. Trimming took 0 bases from V and 3 from J; bases not matched to a gene: 7. Germline assignment: CDR1 MGHRA and CDR2 YSYEKL. The chain's CDR3 is CASSQDPPGLAVYEQYF. CDR3 nucleotide sequence: TGCGCCAGCAGCCAAGATCCCCCGGGACTAGCGGTCTACGAGCAGTACTTC.

Only one count was recorded for this clone. This rearrangement joins TRBV9 to TRBJ2-5; D gene unclear. V was clipped by 3 bases and J by 2 bases, with 8 bases between them. This CDR3 has 13 amino acids. In germline, CDR1 is SGDLS, CDR2 YYNGEE. CDR3 region: CASSARTQETQYF. CDR3 in DNA: TGTGCCAGCAGCGCCCGGACGCAAGAGACCCAGTACTTC.

This CDR3 reads CASSLPGETDSSGNTIYF. The CDR3 DNA sequence: TGTGCCAGCAGCCTACCTGGGGAGACCGATAGCTCTGGAAACACCATATATTTT. The chain combines TRBV2 with TRBJ1-3; D remains unclear. The ends were cut back, 6 bases at V and 0 bases at J, with 21 bases in the middle. Germline V lookup: CDR1 SNHLY, CDR2 FYNNEI. The CDR3 is 18 residues long.

This clone came up once. The chain carries TRBV7-3 and TRBJ2-5, with D perhaps matching TRBD2 (5 bases). Looked up from germline, CDR1 is SGHTA and CDR2 is FQGTGA. With 6 bases removed from V and 2 bases from J, the gap between germline ends came to 10 bases. This CDR3 spans 13 amino acids. CDR3 amino acids: CASRFGIQETQYF. The CDR3 DNA is TGTGCCAGCAGGTTCGGGATTCAAGAGACCCAGTACTTC.